Following are 11 T cell receptor beta chains from one sample sequenced in a study of T cells in women clearing cervical HPV infection. The protocol was immunoSEQ multiplex PCR, while the TCRdb copy is restricted to in-frame clones and leaves out a portion. The specimen's table records 39,000 or so clones. The sample taken for sequencing was blood buffy coat. The source is a woman between 18 and 69 years old with a cervical HPV16 infection that either progressed to CIN3+ or cleared (not recorded which).

Remarks on this clone: Read coverage stops 3 residues before the CDR3 terminus; the germline J gene supplies the remainder. The V call is TRBV13, the J call TRBJ2-3, with a weak D call TRBD2 (6 bases). The CDR3 consists of 15 residues. Germline V CDR1 and CDR2: PRHDT, FYEKMQ (reference sequence). The covered CDR3 bases are TGTGCCAGCAGCTTAGGCATGGGGGGAGATCAGCCG. Amino acids: CASSLGMGGDQP. From start to end, the CDR3 is CASSLGMGGDQPQYF.

In regard to this clone: The DNA ends 3 residues before the CDR3 does, and the rest of the CDR3 is filled in from the germline J gene. The chain is built from TRBV7-2 and TRBJ2-1, with D possibly matching TRBD1 (6 bases). Looked up from germline, CDR1 is SGHTA and CDR2 is FQGNSA. Deletions cut 2 bases from V and 4 bases from J, with 12 bases between. The CDR3 is 15 residues long. This CDR3 reads CASSLLGTLYNEQFF. CDR3 DNA, as far as it was read: TGTGCCAGCAGCTTACTTGGGACATTGTACAATGAG.

A word on this clone: The read finishes 3 residues shy of the CDR3 end, and the germline J gene is used to complete it. This same CDR3 is encoded by further DNA sequences in the sample. This rearrangement joins TRBV5-1 to TRBJ2-1; 8 nucleotides align to TRBD1. CDR3 length: 14 amino acids. The germline V gene has CDR1 SGHRS and CDR2 YFSETQ. The junction had 5 bases not matched to a gene; V was cut back by 2 bases and J by 7 bases. CDR3 residues: CASSFQGAGNEQFF. Partial CDR3 DNA: TGCGCCAGCAGCTTTCAGGGGGCTGGTAATGAG.

Regarding this clone: The read comes to an end 3 residues before the CDR3 does, leaving the germline J gene to fill in the end. The V call is TRBV11-2, the J call TRBJ1-4; D unresolved. Trimming took off 0 bases at V and 8 bases at J, with 13 bases between the two ends. Germline values: CDR1 SGHAT, CDR2 FQNNGV. This CDR3 has 15 amino acids. The chain's CDR3 is CASSLERRIREKLFF. Partial CDR3 DNA: TGTGCCAGCAGCTTAGAGCGGCGGATCCGGGAAAAA.

A note on this clone: Read sequence stops 3 residues before the CDR3 end, and the germline J gene provides the missing end. V gene TRBV7-2 combines with J gene TRBJ1-1, with D tentatively TRBD1 (5 bases). Germline V CDR1 and CDR2: SGHTA, FQGNSA. Trimming cost V 6 bases and J 6 bases, with 17 bases left between them. The length of the CDR3 is 14 residues. The CDR3 loop reads CASRKGAGTSEAFF. Incomplete CDR3 DNA: TGTGCCAGCAGAAAAGGGGCAGGGACTTCTGAA.

For this clone: Read sequence stops 3 residues before the CDR3 end, and the germline J gene provides the missing end. The J gene is TRBJ1-1, the V gene TRBV29-1; D remains unclear. The V and J ends lost 6 bases and 3 bases respectively, with 11 bases between them. This CDR3 spans 12 amino acids. Germline V gives CDR1 SQVTM, CDR2 ANQGSEA. The sequenced CDR3 bases are TGCAGCGTCCTTAGTCATGACACTGAA. Protein: CSVLSHDTE. The CDR3 in its entirety is CSVLSHDTEAFF.

Regarding this clone: The CDR3 end falls 3 residues outside the read, so it is completed with the germline J gene. This chain connects TRBV6-2 or TRBV6-3 to TRBJ2-7, with D hard to call. Trimming removed 8 bases from V and 2 bases from J, with 16 bases in between. Looked up from germline, CDR1 is MNHEY and CDR2 is SVGEGT. This CDR3 is 14 amino acids long. This chain's CDR3 is CASEQFLGTYEQYF. The DNA read from the CDR3 is TGTGCCAGCGAGCAATTTTTGGGCACCTACGAG.

About this clone itself: The CDR3 end falls 3 residues outside the read, so it is completed with the germline J gene. The V gene is TRBV7-2, the J gene TRBJ1-5, with a tentative D call TRBD1 (5 bases). CDR1 and CDR2 from the germline V gene are SGHTA and FQGNSA. Trimming cost V 5 bases and J 5 bases, with 16 bases left between them. CDR3 length: 15 residues. CDR3 bases read: TGTGCCAGCAGCCCCCATGAGGGGCTGTATCAGCCC. Its protein is CASSPHEGLYQP. The full CDR3 protein is CASSPHEGLYQPQHF.

To note about this clone: The read comes to an end 3 residues before the CDR3 does, leaving the germline J gene to fill in the end. This chain connects TRBV5-1 to TRBJ1-2, with TRBD1 matching 8 bases. CDR3 length: 13 residues. Trimming at V came to 4 bases and at J to 4 bases, leaving 3 bases not matched to a gene. CDR1 is SGHRS and CDR2 is YFSETQ in the germline V gene. CDR3 region: CASSATGGYGYTF. The CDR3 bases that were read are TGCGCCAGCAGCGCAACAGGGGGCTATGGC. Variable domain in full (rest from reference TRBV5-1 and TRBJ1-2): KAGVTQTPRYLIKTRGQQVTLSCSPISGHRSVSWYQQTPGQGLQFLFEYFSETQRNKGNFPGRFSGRQFSNSRSEMNVSTLELGDSALYLCASSATGGYGYTFGSGTRLTVV.

Concerning this clone: The read finishes 3 residues shy of the CDR3 end, and the germline J gene is used to complete it. The chain combines TRBV6-2 or TRBV6-3 with TRBJ1-5, with a possible D match to TRBD1 (6 bases). The CDR3 is made up of 13 amino acids. Trimming took off 4 bases at V and 6 bases at J, with 10 bases between the two ends. Germline V gene data show CDR1 as MNHEY and CDR2 as SVGEGT. Incomplete CDR3 DNA: TGTGCCAGCAGTTCACAGGGCAGTCAGCCC. This sequence encodes CASSSQGSQP. The entire CDR3 protein is CASSSQGSQPQHF.

Comment on this clone: Read sequence stops 3 residues before the CDR3 end, and the germline J gene provides the missing end. The chain joins TRBV27 to TRBJ2-5; 9 bases match TRBD1. CDR1 is MNHEY, CDR2 SMNVEV, per germline (reference sequence). V shed 6 bases, J shed 5 bases, and the junction held 13 bases outside the gene matches. This CDR3 region has 16 residues. The chain's CDR3 is CASRNRGRGSQETQYF. CDR3 DNA, as far as it was read: TGTGCCAGCAGAAACAGGGGGCGCGGGTCCCAGGAGACC.